One and the same sample provided the 15 T cell receptor beta chains below, sequenced in a study of blood T cells in healthy people across ages. A second roughly 6 to 12 cycle PCR used barcoded and J-beta primers. TCRdb called the 5' RACE reads again in MiXCR, with one record for every CDR3 protein. The sample lists 700,000 to 800,000 distinct CDR3 sequences; approximately 43% were seen once. Sequenced material: blood. These receptors all stem from a woman aged 55 to 70 in good health.

This clonotype was found many times. The chain is built from TRBV5-1 and TRBJ2-7; TRBD2 might be the D (5 bases). This CDR3 is built from 14 residues. Germline V CDR1 and CDR2: SGHRS, YFSETQ. The ends were cut back, 2 bases at V and 4 bases at J, with 13 bases in the middle. The CDR3 coding sequence is TGCGCCAGCAGCTTTTTCGGGAACAATTACGAGCAGTACTTC. This gives the protein CASSFFGNNYEQYF.

A single count supports this clonotype. The rearrangement links TRBV29-1 to TRBJ2-7; 10 bases line up with TRBD1. The CDR3 runs to 16 residues. Germline V gene sequence: CDR1 SQVTM, CDR2 ANQGSEA. With V trimmed by 0 bases and J by 3 bases, 8 bases remained unmatched. The CDR3 DNA follows: TGCAGCGTTGAAGATCAGGGGACAGGGGCCCACTACGAGCAGTACTTC. The encoded protein is CSVEDQGTGAHYEQYF.

The V and J genes are TRBV6-2 or TRBV6-3 and TRBJ1-6; tentative D call: TRBD1 (6 bases). Looked up from germline, CDR1 is MNHEY and CDR2 is SVGEGT. Between the trimmed V and J ends, which lost 8 bases and 4 bases, there was a span of 15 bases. The CDR3 contains 15 residues. The CDR3 here is CASGFGTSYNSPLHF. As DNA, the CDR3 is TGTGCCAGCGGATTTGGGACATCGTATAATTCACCCCTCCACTTT.

The chain uses TRBV6-5 and TRBJ2-2; TRBD2 matches at 8 bases. Losses at the gene ends were 7 bases for V and 1 base for J; bases not matched to a gene: 8. Germline loops: CDR1 MNHEY, CDR2 SVGAGI. The CDR3 runs 16 residues. The CDR3 sequence: CASTRGTSGNTGELFF. The CDR3 region has the DNA TGTGCCAGCACCAGGGGTACTAGCGGGAACACCGGGGAGCTGTTTTTT.

The chain combines TRBV4-1 with TRBJ2-1; D not resolved. The DNA end is more similar to TRBJ2-7, so the J call may be wrong. The CDR3 extends over 15 amino acids. Looked up from germline, CDR1 is MGHRA and CDR2 is YSYEKL. CDR3 nucleotide sequence: TGCGCCAGCAGCCAAGCATCAGCCTACTACAATGAGCAGTACTTC. Translating it yields CASSQASAYYNEQYF.

This clonotype was observed once. This chain uses TRBV3-1 with TRBJ2-5; 9 bases map to TRBD2. There are 11 residues in the CDR3. The V segment lost 5 bases and the J segment 12 bases; nucleotides outside the gene matches: 4. Germline V gives CDR1 LGHDT, CDR2 YNNKEL (reference sequence). CDR3 nucleotides: TGTGCCAGCAGCTCACTAGCGGGTGAGTACTTC. Protein product: CASSSLAGEYF.

The chain employs TRBV6-2 or TRBV6-3 and TRBJ2-2; D perhaps matches TRBD1 (6 bases). The germline V and J ends were trimmed by 2 bases and 7 bases, with 14 bases remaining between them. The CDR3 runs 15 residues. Germline CDR1 MNHEY, CDR2 SVGEGT. CDR3 in DNA: TGTGCCAGCAGTTACGGCAGGGGAAGGAACGGGGAGCTGTTTTTT. Its translation: CASSYGRGRNGELFF.

The chain recombines TRBV4-3 with TRBJ2-3; 9 bases line up with TRBD2. Germline V lookup: CDR1 LGHNA, CDR2 YSLEER. The CDR3 has 18 residues. V gave up 0 bases and J gave up 0 bases; unmatched junction bases: 7. CDR3 in amino acids: CASSQEVLLAGSTDTQYF. The CDR3 DNA reads as TGCGCCAGCAGCCAAGAAGTCCTCCTAGCGGGGAGCACAGATACGCAGTATTTT.

The rearrangement uses TRBV6-5 and TRBJ2-3, with a tentative D call TRBD2 (6 bases). Germline values: CDR1 MNHEY, CDR2 SVGAGI. V was trimmed by 2 bases and J by 6 bases, leaving 15 bases between them. This CDR3 is 15 amino acids long. CDR3: CASSYKGRDWDTQYF. As DNA, the CDR3 is TGTGCCAGCAGTTACAAGGGCAGGGACTGGGATACGCAGTATTTT.

The chain couples TRBV7-9 to TRBJ2-5; the D is unclear. Germline V gene sequence: CDR1 SEHNR, CDR2 FQNEAQ (reference sequence). The CDR3 is made up of 15 amino acids. The V gene lost 4 bases and the J gene lost 0 bases, with 12 bases spanning the gap. CDR3 in DNA: TGTGCCAGCAGCTGGGGATCCATGTACCAAGAGACCCAGTACTTC. This sequence encodes CASSWGSMYQETQYF.

In its sample, this clonotype is medium-sized. The V gene is TRBV25-1, the J gene TRBJ1-2; TRBD1 is a possible D gene (6 bases). Germline V CDR1 and CDR2: MGHDK, SYGVNS. This CDR3 contains 13 residues. The V gene lost 5 bases and the J gene lost 4 bases, with 11 bases spanning the gap. The CDR3 DNA sequence: TGTGCCAGCAGTATAGGGGGGGGCTATGGCTACACCTTC. This translates into CASSIGGGYGYTF.

The rearrangement uses TRBV4-1 and TRBJ2-3, with D uncertain. Germline V CDR1 and CDR2: MGHRA, YSYEKL. V dropped 6 bases and J dropped 2 bases, with 9 bases sitting between them. The CDR3 is 13 residues long. CDR3 DNA: TGCGCCAGCAGTCTCGTTTACACAGATACGCAGTATTTT. Its translation is CASSLVYTDTQYF.

This clonotype was picked up a small number of times. CDR3 region: CASSQQGLVAFF. CDR3 sequence (DNA): TGTGCCAGCAGCCAACAGGGTCTCGTAGCTTTCTTT. This chain uses TRBV3-1 with TRBJ1-1; tentatively, D is TRBD1 (5 bases). The CDR3 spans 12 residues. From germline, CDR1 is LGHDT and CDR2 YNNKEL (reference sequence). Trimming took off 2 bases at V and 10 bases at J, with 11 bases between the two ends.

DNA for the CDR3: TGCGCCAGCAGCCAAGAGACGAGGGCGGGGGGGAACGAGCAGTACTTC. Protein: CASSQETRAGGNEQYF. The chain combines TRBV4-1 with TRBJ2-7, with 9 bases aligning to TRBD2. The CDR3 loop spans 16 amino acids. V dropped 0 bases and J dropped 5; count of bases not matched to a gene: 8. In germline, CDR1 is MGHRA, CDR2 YSYEKL.

V is TRBV11-2 and J is TRBJ2-7; 8 bases line up with TRBD1. CDR1 and CDR2 from the germline V gene are SGHAT and FQNNGV. The CDR3 totals 16 residues. The V gene end was trimmed by 5 bases and the J gene end by 3 bases; junction bases not matched to a gene: 12. CDR3 nucleotides: TGTGCCAGCAGCACCCTAGACAGGGGTGACAACTACGAGCAGTACTTC. Its protein is CASSTLDRGDNYEQYF.